One and the same sample provided the 29 T cell receptor beta chains below, sequenced in a study of blood T cells in healthy people across ages. PCR was performed a second time for about 7 to 11 cycles using a sample-barcoded 5' primer and a J-beta primer mix. Using its own MiXCR run on the 5' RACE reads, TCRdb lists one record per CDR3 protein. Among under 1,000,000 distinct CDR3 sequences listed, about half were seen once. Sequencing was performed on blood. These receptors were collected from a man at least 80 years old in good health.

This chain connects TRBV6-5 to TRBJ2-7; TRBD1 aligns across 11 bases. Germline V gene data show CDR1 as MNHEY and CDR2 as SVGAGI. The V segment lost 7 bases and the J segment 4 bases; nucleotides outside the gene matches: 6. The CDR3 totals 14 residues. As DNA, the CDR3 is TGTGCCAGCACATCGGACAGGGGGCAGTACGAGCAGTACTTC. Protein: CASTSDRGQYEQYF.

With respect to this clonotype: At one end, the junction sequence differs from germline, possibly due to a read error. The chain uses TRBV9 and TRBJ2-1; 7 nucleotides match TRBD2. Germline V gene lookup returns CDR1 SGDLS and CDR2 YYNGEE. This CDR3 contains 14 residues. CDR3 in DNA: TGTGCTAGCAGCGTCGGCGGGGGTATAAATGAGCAGTTCTTC. Amino acids: CASSVGGGINEQFF.

The chain joins TRBV5-4 to TRBJ1-1; the D gene is possibly TRBD1 (5 bases). There are 13 residues in the CDR3. Per germline, CDR1 SGHNT and CDR2 YYREEE (reference sequence). V was cut by 2 bases and J by 4 bases, with 9 bases left in between. CDR3 sequence (DNA): TGTGCCAGCAGCTTTTGGGGGGGCACTGAAGCTTTCTTT. This gives the protein CASSFWGGTEAFF.

This chain links TRBV29-1 with TRBJ2-2, with unresolved D. Trimming stripped 0 bases from V and 6 bases from J, with 14 bases between. Germline CDR1 and CDR2: SQVTM and ANQGSEA. CDR3 length equals 15 residues. The CDR3 here is CSVEEVGPVAGELFF. The CDR3 nucleotides are TGCAGCGTTGAAGAGGTCGGCCCAGTGGCCGGGGAGCTGTTTTTT.

This clonotype was detected a few times. This chain joins TRBV10-2 and TRBJ2-1; D is uncertain. Trimming took 5 bases from V and 9 from J, leaving 17 bases between them. CDR3 length: 14 amino acids. Per the germline V gene, CDR1 is WSHSY and CDR2 is SAAADI. CDR3 loop: CASSPGSWYLEQFF. The CDR3 nucleotides read TGCGCCAGCAGTCCCGGGTCTTGGTACCTTGAGCAGTTCTTC.

This clonotype was seen more than once but under ten times. The chain couples TRBV20-1 to TRBJ2-4; 7 bases are shared with TRBD2. V lost 1 base and J lost 1; bases outside the gene matches: 16. Germline V lookup: CDR1 DFQATT, CDR2 SNEGSKA (reference sequence). This CDR3 contains 19 residues. CDR3 residues: CSARVRRGVGSLAKNIQYF. The CDR3 nucleotides are TGCAGTGCTAGAGTCCGTCGGGGGGTCGGGAGTCTGGCCAAAAACATTCAGTACTTC.

This clonotype was seen only a few times. The rearrangement uses TRBV25-1 and TRBJ2-5; 7 nucleotides line up with TRBD1. The J call may be mistaken, given a closer DNA end match to TRBJ2-7. The CDR3 contains 14 residues. Germline assignment: CDR1 MGHDK and CDR2 SYGVNS. The CDR3 DNA reads as TGTGCCAGCAGTCCGGGACAGAGCCTCCACGAGCAGTACTTC. It yields the protein CASSPGQSLHEQYF.

This chain links TRBV20-1 with TRBJ2-7; D uncertain. The CDR3 is 12 residues long. Germline-derived CDR1 and CDR2 are DFQATT and SNEGSKA (reference sequence). Deletions cut 3 bases from V and 1 base from J, with 7 bases between. As DNA, the CDR3 is TGCAGTGCTAGTCGGCTTTCCTACGAGCAGTACTTC. This gives the protein CSASRLSYEQYF.

The chain employs TRBV7-2 and TRBJ2-3, with D perhaps TRBD2 (6 bases). Germline V gene lookup returns CDR1 SGHTA and CDR2 FQGNSA. With 5 bases removed from V and 2 bases from J, the gap between germline ends came to 14 bases. The CDR3 has 15 residues. CDR3 loop: CASSGSGTVTDTQYF. DNA of the CDR3: TGTGCCAGCAGCGGGTCCGGGACTGTCACAGATACGCAGTATTTT.

Notes on this clonotype: This sequence may be a read error, since a much larger clone differs from it by one base. The CDR3 here is CASGLVPSSGETQFF. In nucleotides, the CDR3 is TGTGCTAGTGGTTTGGTACCTAGCTCGGGCGAGACCCAGTTCTTC. The chain combines TRBV12-5 with TRBJ2-1, with D tentatively TRBD2 (5 bases). The germline V and J ends were trimmed by 0 bases and 13 bases, with 19 bases remaining between them. The CDR3 runs 15 residues. Germline assignment: CDR1 LGHNT and CDR2 FRNRAP.

This clonotype was detected only once. V and J are TRBV14 and TRBJ2-1; 14 nucleotides match TRBD2. V shed 1 base, J shed 5 bases, and the junction held 13 bases outside the gene matches. CDR1 is SGHDN, CDR2 FVKESK, per germline. This CDR3 contains 20 residues. In DNA, the CDR3 is TGTGCCAGCAGCCAAGGACCGACTAGCGGGAGGGCCTGGTCCCACAATGAGCAGTTCTTC. It codes for CASSQGPTSGRAWSHNEQFF.

This chain uses TRBV15 with TRBJ1-1; no firm D call. CDR3 length equals 14 residues. With 0 bases removed from V and 4 bases from J, the gap between germline ends came to 9 bases. CDR1 is LNHNV, CDR2 YYDKDF, per germline (reference sequence). The CDR3 DNA sequence: TGTGCCACCAGCAGAGATCGCCCCACCACTGAAGCTTTCTTT. Its protein is CATSRDRPTTEAFF.

V gene TRBV28 combines with J gene TRBJ1-6; 12 nucleotides line up with TRBD1. V was pared by 5 bases and J by 10 bases, with 6 bases of the junction left unmatched. CDR3 length equals 15 residues. The V gene's germline CDR1 is MDHEN and CDR2 SYDVKM. This CDR3 is CASSLPGQGASPLHF. DNA for the CDR3: TGTGCCAGCAGTCTTCCGGGACAGGGGGCCTCACCCCTCCACTTT. Variable domain in full (rest from reference TRBV28 and TRBJ1-6): DVKVTQSSRYLVKRTGEKVFLECVQDMDHENMFWYRQDPGLGLRLIYFSYDVKMKEKGDIPEGYSVSREKKERFSLILESASTNQTSMYLCASSLPGQGASPLHFGNGTRLTVT.

This chain connects TRBV10-3 to TRBJ1-3, with D hard to call. Germline CDR1 reads ENHRY; CDR2 reads SYGVKD. The CDR3 is 14 amino acids. Trimming removed 7 bases at V and 2 bases at J, with 12 bases between. Here the CDR3 DNA reads TGTGCCATCAAACCACCGGAGCCTGGAAACACCATATATTTT. Its translation is CAIKPPEPGNTIYF.

There are a few counts of this clonotype. V usage is TRBV7-2 and J usage is TRBJ2-4, with D unresolved. The CDR3 consists of 13 residues. Trimming pared 2 bases from V and 9 bases from J, leaving 11 bases between. Germline CDR1 SGHTA, CDR2 FQGNSA. The CDR3 DNA reads as TGTGCCAGCAGCTTAATGGGAATAGGCATTCAGTACTTC. This gives the protein CASSLMGIGIQYF.

CDR3 residues: CSAREQDYSYEQYF. CDR3 sequence (DNA): TGCAGTGCTAGAGAACAGGACTACTCCTACGAGCAGTACTTC. V gene TRBV20-1 combines with J gene TRBJ2-7; D is perhaps TRBD2 (6 bases). The CDR3 is 14 residues long. Germline V lookup: CDR1 DFQATT, CDR2 SNEGSKA (reference sequence). The V gene lost 0 bases and the J gene lost 0 bases, with 9 bases spanning the gap.

The gene calls are TRBV5-1 and TRBJ2-1; weak D call: TRBD2 (5 bases). V was pared by 4 bases and J by 4 bases, with 18 bases between. Per the germline V gene, CDR1 is SGHRS and CDR2 is YFSETQ. The CDR3 has 16 residues. The CDR3 DNA follows: TGCGCCAGCAGCCCGGCCGTGGTACTAGTTTACAATGAGCAGTTCTTC. It yields the protein CASSPAVVLVYNEQFF.

This clonotype appeared once. The chain links TRBV27 to TRBJ2-7; D is possibly TRBD1 or TRBD2 (5 bases each). CDR3 length: 16 residues. The V end was cut by 0 bases, the J end by 2 bases, with 14 bases between. Germline V gives CDR1 MNHEY, CDR2 SMNVEV (reference sequence). CDR3 nucleotides: TGTGCCAGCAGTTTATCTGGGACGGGGAGCACCTACGAGCAGTACTTC. It is translated as CASSLSGTGSTYEQYF.

The rearrangement uses TRBV7-2 and TRBJ2-5; D gene uncertain. Germline CDR1 is SGHTA and CDR2 is FQGNSA. The V end lost 1 base, the J end lost 11 bases, and 20 bases lay between the germline ends. This CDR3 has 15 residues. The CDR3, as DNA: TGTGCCAGCAGCTTAGAGCCGAGCTCCTACAATGAGCAGTACTTC. This encodes CASSLEPSSYNEQYF.

This clonotype has a count of ten or more. DNA for the CDR3: TGTGCCAGCAGTTTCGGACAAAGCAATCAGCCCCAGCATTTT. This gives the protein CASSFGQSNQPQHF. J is TRBJ1-5 and V is TRBV12-3 or TRBV12-4; possibly TRBD1 for D (5 bases). This CDR3 comprises 14 residues. Trimming took off 3 bases at V and 1 base at J, with 7 bases between the two ends.

This chain uses TRBV5-1 with TRBJ2-5; D call uncertain. Germline values: CDR1 SGHRS, CDR2 YFSETQ. This CDR3 has 14 residues. Trimming removed 4 bases at V and 3 bases at J, with 13 bases between. In DNA, the CDR3 is TGCGCCAGCAGCCTGACTGGATCCAAAGAGACCCAGTACTTC. It specifies CASSLTGSKETQYF.

The V gene is TRBV20-1, the J gene TRBJ2-1, with 9 bases fitting TRBD2. This CDR3 has 14 residues. Germline assignment: CDR1 DFQATT and CDR2 SNEGSKA (reference sequence). CDR3 DNA: TGCAGCGGGGTAGGGACTAGCATATGGAATGAGCAGTTCTTC. This encodes CSGVGTSIWNEQFF.

This clonotype has a count of ten or more. V gene TRBV5-1 combines with J gene TRBJ1-3; D unclear. This CDR3 is built from 15 residues. The V end was cut by 0 bases, the J end by 2 bases, with 9 bases between. Looked up from germline, CDR1 is SGHRS and CDR2 is YFSETQ. In DNA, the CDR3 is TGCGCCAGCAGCTTGGGCCAGATCGCTGGAAACACCATATATTTT. This codes for CASSLGQIAGNTIYF.

This clonotype came up a few times. The V and J genes are TRBV27 and TRBJ2-3, with D maybe TRBD2 (5 bases). Germline CDR1 reads MNHEY; CDR2 reads SMNVEV (reference sequence). Trimming removed 8 bases at V and 5 bases at J, with 17 bases between. The CDR3 sequence is 14 residues long. CDR3 residues: CASSTLATGDTQYF. CDR3 coding DNA: TGTGCCAGCTCCACTCTAGCAACTGGAGATACGCAGTATTTT.

This clonotype occurred a few times. The V and J genes are TRBV5-1 and TRBJ2-7, with D possibly being TRBD1 (5 bases). The germline CDR1 and CDR2 sequences are SGHRS and YFSETQ. V was pared by 0 bases and J by 7 bases, with 14 bases between. The CDR3 has 14 residues. The CDR3 here is CASSLGQKGHEQYF. For the CDR3, the DNA is TGCGCCAGCAGCTTGGGACAGAAAGGGCATGAGCAGTACTTC.

This clonotype has ten or more counts. The V and J genes are TRBV20-1 and TRBJ2-3; D unresolved. Germline V CDR1 and CDR2: DFQATT, SNEGSKA (reference sequence). The CDR3 runs to 11 residues. Trimming stripped 3 bases from V and 5 bases from J, with 6 bases between. Written as DNA, the CDR3 is TGCAGTGCTAGCGAGGAAGATACGCAGTATTTT. Protein sequence: CSASEEDTQYF.

CDR3 nucleotides: TGTGCCAGCAGTGAAATCTACGGGGCCCAGTCGCCCCAGCATTTT. It yields the protein CASSEIYGAQSPQHF. This chain links TRBV6-1 with TRBJ1-5, with D perhaps matching TRBD1 (5 bases). This CDR3 region has 15 residues. The V end lost 2 bases, the J end lost 9 bases, and 17 bases lay between the germline ends. Germline CDR1 reads MNHNS; CDR2 reads SASEGT.

The rearrangement joins TRBV29-1 to TRBJ2-1, with D tentatively TRBD1 (6 bases). The CDR3 runs 14 residues. The germline gives CDR1 SQVTM, CDR2 ANQGSEA. Trimming took off 6 bases at V and 3 bases at J, with 15 bases between the two ends. Here the CDR3 DNA reads TGCAGCGTCGGTCGGCAGGGGTACTACAATGAGCAGTTCTTC. This gives the protein CSVGRQGYYNEQFF.

The chain couples TRBV29-1 to TRBJ1-4; 12 bases fit TRBD1. V shed 6 bases, J shed 6 bases, and the junction held 11 bases outside the gene matches. The CDR3 contains 16 residues. Germline V gives CDR1 SQVTM, CDR2 ANQGSEA. CDR3 in amino acids: CSVRDRGRLKDEKLFF. For the CDR3, the DNA is TGCAGCGTCCGGGACAGGGGGCGATTGAAGGATGAAAAACTGTTTTTT.